The clone carrying this T cell receptor (beta chain) was observed a single time. In the source study's methods: Reference gene primer amplification yielded estimated nucleated cell counts. Libraries were prepared by immunoSEQ multiplex PCR; TCRdb keeps only in-frame clonotypes and omits some of them. V and J calls and clone size are given by that table; D and trimming were obtained from the DNA. The table records tens of thousands of clones, about 81% of them present only once. The V end was cut by 4 bases, the J end by 1 base, with 16 bases between. Germline CDR1 is SGHVS and CDR2 is FQNEAQ. This CDR3 has 16 residues. These data belong to a study of blood T cell repertoires in COVID-19. The wider study: The origin of the acute and convalescent COVID-19 samples was the United States, Italy and Spain. In each case, the material was cDNA or gDNA derived from T cells, B-cell-depleted T cells, or PBMCs.

The sequence was collected from a human donor in a cohort sampled during active COVID-19. The V call is TRBV7-8, the J call TRBJ1-2; maybe TRBD1 (6 bases). The sequenced sample was peripheral blood. The CDR3 nucleotides read TGTGCCAGCAGCTCACACAGCCGGACAGATAACTATGGCTACACCTTC. Translating gives CASSSHSRTDNYGYTF.